Below, 22 T cell receptor beta chains from the same sample are listed, as sequenced in a study of blood T cell repertoires in COVID-19. Sequenced by immunoSEQ multiplex PCR; TCRdb stores in-frame clones only, minus some. The table records 70,000 or so clones, approximately 90% of them present only once. The sequencing sample was made of peripheral blood. Receptor source: a man in his sixties with acute or convalescent COVID-19.

The gene calls are TRBV6-5 and TRBJ1-2, with 8 bases matching TRBD1. The CDR3 length is 11 residues. Germline V gives CDR1 MNHEY, CDR2 SVGAGI. V shed 7 bases and J 8 bases; nucleotides not matched to a gene: 3. The CDR3 DNA sequence: TGTGCCAGCACAGGGGGCGTGGGCTACACCTTC. It translates to CASTGGVGYTF.

The chain couples TRBV5-1 to TRBJ2-1; 9 bases line up with TRBD1. The CDR3 is 15 residues long. CDR1 and CDR2 (germline): SGHRS, YFSETQ. The V segment lost 6 bases and the J segment 5 bases; nucleotides outside the gene matches: 9. The CDR3 nucleotides are TGCGCCAGCACCCCGGGACAGGGCTCGAACAATGAGCAGTTCTTC. Protein product: CASTPGQGSNNEQFF.

The genes are TRBV7-2 and TRBJ2-1, with 11 bases aligning to TRBD2. Per the germline V gene, CDR1 is SGHTA and CDR2 is FQGNSA. J was trimmed by 5 bases and V by 2 bases; bases with no gene match: 5. The CDR3 consists of 16 residues. This CDR3 reads CASSLPGLAAHNEQFF. The CDR3 coding sequence is TGTGCCAGCAGCTTACCGGGACTAGCGGCCCACAATGAGCAGTTCTTC.

The chain links TRBV25-1 to TRBJ1-4, with 11 nucleotides matching TRBD1. V was pared by 3 bases and J by 8 bases, with 11 bases of the junction left unmatched. The CDR3 is 17 residues long. Germline V lookup: CDR1 MGHDK, CDR2 SYGVNS. DNA of the CDR3: TGTGCCAGCAGTGACCCCCCCGGGACAGGGGGTGCGGAAAAACTGTTTTTT. This translates into CASSDPPGTGGAEKLFF.

The gene calls are TRBV5-1 and TRBJ2-2, with a possible D match to TRBD2 (5 bases). Per the germline V gene, CDR1 is SGHRS and CDR2 is YFSETQ. Trimming took off 0 bases at V and 4 bases at J, with 7 bases between the two ends. CDR3 length: 14 residues. The CDR3: CASSLAGSTGELFF. CDR3 nucleotides: TGCGCCAGCAGCTTGGCGGGATCCACCGGGGAGCTGTTTTTT.

This sequence joins TRBV4-1 and TRBJ1-1; the D is unclear. V lost 4 bases and J 1 base, leaving 10 bases between the germline ends. Germline loops: CDR1 MGHRA, CDR2 YSYEKL. There are 14 residues in the CDR3. CDR3 in amino acids: CASSLRRGNTEAFF. The CDR3 DNA reads as TGCGCCAGCAGCCTCCGGCGGGGGAACACTGAAGCTTTCTTT.

The genes are TRBV7-6 and TRBJ2-7; TRBD1 matches at 9 bases. Losses at the gene ends were 0 bases for V and 0 bases for J; bases not matched to a gene: 6. This CDR3 has 17 amino acids. Germline V gene sequence: CDR1 SGHVS, CDR2 FNYEAQ. The CDR3 reads CASSLAATTGGSYEQYF. The CDR3 DNA is TGTGCCAGCAGCTTAGCTGCCACGACAGGGGGCTCCTACGAGCAGTACTTC.

This chain uses TRBV6-6 with TRBJ1-1; D might be TRBD1 (5 bases). Trimming shortened V by 0 bases and J by 6 bases, and 14 bases separated the two germline ends. CDR3 length: 15 amino acids. CDR1 and CDR2 from the germline V gene are MNHNY and SVGAGI (reference sequence). CDR3 sequence reads: CASSYSSQGYPEAFF. In nucleotides, the CDR3 is TGTGCCAGCAGTTACTCGAGCCAGGGTTACCCTGAAGCTTTCTTT.

V usage is TRBV27 and J usage is TRBJ1-4; TRBD1 aligns across 10 bases. Looked up from germline, CDR1 is MNHEY and CDR2 is SMNVEV (reference sequence). The CDR3 runs to 15 residues. V was pared by 5 bases and J by 7 bases, with 7 bases of the junction left unmatched. The CDR3: CASSIGQGVGEKLFF. CDR3 bases: TGTGCCAGCAGTATCGGACAGGGGGTGGGTGAAAAACTGTTTTTT.

The V gene is TRBV7-9, the J gene TRBJ1-1; 8 positions agree with TRBD1. This CDR3 has 13 residues. V lost 3 bases and J lost 11; bases outside the gene matches: 8. Germline CDR1 and CDR2: SEHNR and FQNEAQ (reference sequence). Written as DNA, the CDR3 is TGTGCCAGCAGCTTCGGGACAGGACCTGGGGCTTTCTTT. This translates into CASSFGTGPGAFF.

The V gene is TRBV27, the J gene TRBJ2-5; no reliable D call. CDR1 is MNHEY and CDR2 is SMNVEV in the germline V gene (reference sequence). This CDR3 is built from 13 residues. Trimming removed 5 bases at V and 7 bases at J, with 14 bases between. CDR3 DNA: TGTGCCAGCAGTCCAAACCAACTCGGGACCCAGTACTTC. Translated, it gives CASSPNQLGTQYF.

The chain carries TRBV6-1 and TRBJ1-3; no definite D call. Looked up from germline, CDR1 is MNHNS and CDR2 is SASEGT. The CDR3 length is 17 residues. Between the trimmed V and J ends, which lost 2 bases and 4 bases, there was a span of 18 bases. The CDR3 sequence is CASSESPRAPAGNTIYF. The CDR3 bases are TGTGCCAGCAGTGAATCCCCGCGGGCGCCGGCGGGAAACACCATATATTTT.

The chain employs TRBV7-3 and TRBJ2-7; 7 bases agree with TRBD2. With V trimmed by 0 bases and J by 6 bases, 5 bases remained unmatched. Germline CDR1 and CDR2: SGHTA and FQGTGA. This CDR3 has 14 residues. The CDR3 here is CASSLTGGFGEQYF. DNA for the CDR3: TGTGCCAGCAGCTTAACGGGAGGGTTCGGCGAGCAGTACTTC.

The rearrangement uses TRBV12-3 or TRBV12-4 and TRBJ1-4; D gene ambiguous. The CDR3 runs 12 residues. Trimming left V 3 bases short and J 7 bases short, with 6 bases between. CDR3 loop: CASSFTGEKLFF. The CDR3 coding sequence is TGTGCCAGCAGTTTTACGGGTGAAAAACTGTTTTTT.

The chain has TRBV5-1 and TRBJ1-1; tentatively, D is TRBD1 (5 bases). This CDR3 region has 13 residues. Germline V gives CDR1 SGHRS, CDR2 YFSETQ. V was pared by 1 base and J by 5 bases, with 9 bases between. Here the CDR3 reads CASSLRGGTEAFF. The CDR3 DNA is TGCGCCAGCAGCTTGAGGGGTGGGACTGAAGCTTTCTTT.

This sequence joins TRBV2 and TRBJ2-7; TRBD2 matches at 8 bases. V gave up 0 bases and J gave up 3 bases; unmatched junction bases: 7. CDR1 and CDR2 (germline): SNHLY, FYNNEI. CDR3 length: 16 amino acids. Here the CDR3 reads CASSEAYPSGGYEQYF. CDR3 nucleotides: TGTGCCAGCAGTGAAGCGTATCCCAGCGGGGGCTACGAGCAGTACTTC.

V is TRBV28 and J is TRBJ1-1; 10 bases fit TRBD1. The trim removed 5 bases at V and 5 bases at J, leaving 17 bases unmatched. CDR3 length equals 18 residues. The germline V gene has CDR1 MDHEN and CDR2 SYDVKM. The CDR3 DNA follows: TGTGCCAGCAGTCTCAGGGACAGGGGCCCCCTTTGGGAGACTGAAGCTTTCTTT. Its protein is CASSLRDRGPLWETEAFF.

The rearrangement joins TRBV28 to TRBJ2-2, with no clear D. Germline CDR1 reads MDHEN; CDR2 reads SYDVKM. The CDR3 runs 13 residues. Deletions cut 3 bases from V and 5 bases from J, with 7 bases between. The CDR3 loop reads CASSLPRTGELFF. CDR3 coding DNA: TGTGCCAGCAGTTTGCCGAGGACCGGGGAGCTGTTTTTT.

The chain carries TRBV19 and TRBJ1-1; perhaps TRBD1 as D (5 bases). The length of the CDR3 is 13 residues. Trimming pared 7 bases from V and 3 bases from J, leaving 12 bases between. CDR1 LNHDA and CDR2 SQIVND come from the germline V gene (reference sequence). DNA for the CDR3: TGTGCCAGTATGTGGGAAGGGGACACTGAAGCTTTCTTT. This encodes CASMWEGDTEAFF.

The rearrangement uses TRBV3-1 (or the pseudogene TRBV3-2) and TRBJ2-7; 9 bases match TRBD2. With V trimmed by 2 bases and J by 4 bases, 9 bases remained unmatched. The length of the CDR3 is 16 residues. The germline CDR1 and CDR2 sequences are LGHDT and YNNKEL (reference sequence). Here the CDR3 DNA reads TGTGCCAGCAGCCAACCCCGGGCTAGCGGGGTATACGAGCAGTACTTC. Its translation is CASSQPRASGVYEQYF.

This clone was seen a few times. V and J are TRBV7-3 and TRBJ1-1, with a tentative D call TRBD1 (5 bases). V lost 1 base and J lost 6, with 9 bases in between. The CDR3 sequence is 13 residues long. Germline CDR1 and CDR2: SGHTA and FQGTGA. The chain's CDR3 is CASSLMGQAEAFF. The CDR3 nucleotides are TGTGCCAGCAGCTTAATGGGGCAAGCTGAAGCTTTCTTT.

This clone was found once. The chain joins TRBV5-1 to TRBJ1-1; maybe TRBD1 (5 bases). This CDR3 contains 14 residues. Germline-derived CDR1 and CDR2 are SGHRS and YFSETQ. Trimming stripped 0 bases from V and 2 bases from J, with 8 bases between. The CDR3 coding sequence is TGCGCCAGCAGCTTGGGACAGATCAACACTGAAGCTTTCTTT. Translation gives CASSLGQINTEAFF.